The 3 T cell receptor beta chains below all came from one sample that was sequenced in a study of OX40 agonist ivuxolimab in advanced cancers. TCRdb's table, derived via immunoSEQ multiplex PCR, lists solely in-frame clones and lacks some. This sample has about 53,000 clones, with more than 70% found just once. Here the sequenced sample was CD4+ or CD8+ T cells sorted from blood, taken in a trial of the OX40 agonist ivuxolimab. All receptors derive from an adult with an advanced solid tumor such as melanoma, head and neck, liver or kidney cancer.

This chain uses TRBV5-5 with TRBJ1-3; D is undetermined. Trimming took 4 bases from V and 2 from J, leaving 7 bases between them. The CDR3 is 13 amino acids. Germline values: CDR1 SGHKS, CDR2 YYEKEE (reference sequence). The CDR3 nucleotides are TGTGCCAGCAGCCGGCCACCTGGAAACACCATATATTTT. Translated: CASSRPPGNTIYF.

The V call is TRBV6-5, the J call TRBJ2-7; possibly TRBD2 for D (6 bases). In germline, CDR1 is MNHEY, CDR2 SVGAGI. The CDR3 spans 13 residues. Trimming pared 5 bases from V and 6 bases from J, leaving 14 bases between. The CDR3 sequence is CASSGPQGGEQYF. For the CDR3, the DNA is TGTGCCAGCAGTGGACCGCAGGGAGGCGAGCAGTACTTC.

The genes are TRBV10-2 and TRBJ1-1, with 8 nucleotides matching TRBD1. CDR3 length: 14 residues. Trimming removed 5 bases from V and 2 bases from J; junction bases left unmatched: 4. Germline assignment: CDR1 WSHSY and CDR2 SAAADI. The CDR3 coding sequence is TGCGCCAGCAGTCGAGGACAGGGAAACACTGAAGCTTTCTTT. It yields the protein CASSRGQGNTEAFF.